This entry concerns a single TCR beta chain. The target antigen is unknown. V was trimmed by 6 bases and J by 0 bases, leaving 12 bases between them. Germline CDR1 reads SNHLY; CDR2 reads FYNNEI. There are 15 residues in the CDR3. The data were taken from a study of cytomegalovirus exposure and HLA in healthy donors. General study results and limits: Most sequenced TCRs were rare (though some public TCRs occurred in many donors). Subsequent analysis of the 100 to 150 validation repertoires found a tendency for first-cohort TCR clusters to co-occur. Reportedly, diagnosis of cytomegalovirus status by the classifier showed high specificity and sensitivity.

The donors were part of the validation cohort, which consisted of over a hundred subjects and was separate from the first cohort of 670 or so subjects. The method was immunoSEQ multiplex PCR; TCRdb's version includes in-frame clones alone and lacks a portion of them. The sample lists 120,000 to 150,000 clones, roughly 90% occurring once. This receptor was taken from a man aged 18-30 years in good health and CMV-seronegative. Sequenced input: PBMCs. The J gene is TRBJ1-5, the V gene TRBV2; maybe TRBD1 (6 bases). The CDR3 bases are TGTGCCAGCAGGATTACAGGGTATAGCAATCAGCCCCAGCATTTT. This encodes CASRITGYSNQPQHF.